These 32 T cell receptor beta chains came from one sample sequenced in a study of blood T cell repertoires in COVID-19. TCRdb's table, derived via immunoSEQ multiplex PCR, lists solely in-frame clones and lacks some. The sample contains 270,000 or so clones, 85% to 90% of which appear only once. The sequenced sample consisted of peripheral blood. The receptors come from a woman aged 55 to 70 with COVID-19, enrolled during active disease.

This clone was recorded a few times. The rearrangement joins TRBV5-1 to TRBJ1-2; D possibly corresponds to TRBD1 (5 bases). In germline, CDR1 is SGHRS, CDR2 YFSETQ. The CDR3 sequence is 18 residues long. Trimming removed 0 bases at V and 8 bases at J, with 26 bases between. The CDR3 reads CASSLAGIGGTDLRGYTF. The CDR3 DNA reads TGCGCCAGCAGCTTGGCCGGTATCGGGGGAACAGATCTTCGCGGCTACACCTTC.

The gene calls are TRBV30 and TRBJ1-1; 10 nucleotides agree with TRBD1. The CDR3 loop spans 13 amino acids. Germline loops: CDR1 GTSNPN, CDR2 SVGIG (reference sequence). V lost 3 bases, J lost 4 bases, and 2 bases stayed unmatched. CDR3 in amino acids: CAWRRDRGTEAFF. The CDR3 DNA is TGTGCCTGGAGGAGGGACAGGGGCACTGAAGCTTTCTTT.

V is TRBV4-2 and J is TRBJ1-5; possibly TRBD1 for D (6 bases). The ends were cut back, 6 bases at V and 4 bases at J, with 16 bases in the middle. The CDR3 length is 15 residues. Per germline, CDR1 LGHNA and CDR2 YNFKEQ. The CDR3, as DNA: TGTGCCAGCAGACATCAACAGGGCACGAATCAGCCCCAGCATTTT. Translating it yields CASRHQQGTNQPQHF.

CDR3 region: CASSLALGAQETQYF. The CDR3 nucleotides are TGTGCCAGCAGCTTGGCCTTAGGGGCTCAAGAGACCCAGTACTTC. This sequence joins TRBV5-6 and TRBJ2-5; D might be TRBD1 (5 bases). Per the germline V gene, CDR1 is SGHDT and CDR2 is YYEEEE. The CDR3 loop spans 15 amino acids. Trimming stripped 0 bases from V and 2 bases from J, with 11 bases between.

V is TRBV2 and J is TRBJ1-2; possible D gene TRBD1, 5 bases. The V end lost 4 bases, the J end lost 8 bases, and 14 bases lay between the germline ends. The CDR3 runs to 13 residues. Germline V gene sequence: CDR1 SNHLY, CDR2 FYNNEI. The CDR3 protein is CASSGSRRAGYTF. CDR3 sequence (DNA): TGTGCCAGCAGTGGATCTCGCAGGGCCGGCTACACCTTC.

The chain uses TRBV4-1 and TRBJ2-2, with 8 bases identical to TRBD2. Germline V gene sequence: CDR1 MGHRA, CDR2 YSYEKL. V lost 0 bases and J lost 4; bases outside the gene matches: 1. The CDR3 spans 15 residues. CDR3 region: CASSQDRGGTGELFF. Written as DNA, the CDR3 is TGCGCCAGCAGCCAAGATCGGGGGGGCACCGGGGAGCTGTTTTTT.

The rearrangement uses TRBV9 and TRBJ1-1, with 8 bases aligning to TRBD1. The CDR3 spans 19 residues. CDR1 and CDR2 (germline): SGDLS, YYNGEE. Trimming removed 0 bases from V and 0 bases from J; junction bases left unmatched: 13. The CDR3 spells CASSVGPPRQGRMNTEAFF. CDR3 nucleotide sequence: TGTGCCAGCAGCGTAGGACCACCCAGACAGGGGAGGATGAACACTGAAGCTTTCTTT. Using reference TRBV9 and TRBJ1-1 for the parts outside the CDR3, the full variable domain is DSGVTQTPKHLITATGQRVTLRCSPRSGDLSVYWYQQSLDQGLQFLIQYYNGEERAKGNILERFSAQQFPDLHSELNLSSLELGDSALYFCASSVGPPRQGRMNTEAFFGQGTRLTVV.

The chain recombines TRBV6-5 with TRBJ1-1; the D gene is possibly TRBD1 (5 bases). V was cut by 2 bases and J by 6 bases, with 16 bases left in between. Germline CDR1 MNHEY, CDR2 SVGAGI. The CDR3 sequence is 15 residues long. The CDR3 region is CASSYGSRWGSEAFF. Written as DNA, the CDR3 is TGTGCCAGCAGTTACGGCAGTCGGTGGGGCTCTGAAGCTTTCTTT.

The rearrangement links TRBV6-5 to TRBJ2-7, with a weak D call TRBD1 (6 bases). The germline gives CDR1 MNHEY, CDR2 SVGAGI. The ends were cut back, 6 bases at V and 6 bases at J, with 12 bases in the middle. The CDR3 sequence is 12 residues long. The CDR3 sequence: CASRDPGVEQYF. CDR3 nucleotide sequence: TGTGCCAGCAGGGACCCAGGGGTCGAGCAGTACTTC.

As DNA, the CDR3 is TGTGCCAGCAGCACGCCACCACGACCCGGGGCAGGGGATAATCAGCCCCAGCATTTT. Amino acids: CASSTPPRPGAGDNQPQHF. The rearrangement joins TRBV21-1 to TRBJ1-5; the table's D call, TRBD1, was not checked against the DNA. TRBV21-1 counts as a pseudogene. The CDR3 is 19 amino acids.

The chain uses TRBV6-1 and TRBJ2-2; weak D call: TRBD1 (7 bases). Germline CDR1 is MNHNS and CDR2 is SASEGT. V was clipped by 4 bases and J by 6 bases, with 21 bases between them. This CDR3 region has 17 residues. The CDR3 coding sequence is TGTGCCAGCAGTGCAGCATCAGGGGGGAAAGGGCCCGGGGAGCTGTTTTTT. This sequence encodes CASSAASGGKGPGELFF.

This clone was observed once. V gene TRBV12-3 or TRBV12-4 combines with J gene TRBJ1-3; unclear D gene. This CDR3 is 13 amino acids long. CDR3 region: CAIIRGPGNTIYF. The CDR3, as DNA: TGTGCGATCATACGAGGGCCTGGAAACACCATATATTTT.

The CDR3 sequence: CASSVLDTMNTEAFF. Here the CDR3 DNA reads TGTGCCAGCAGCGTGCTTGATACTATGAACACTGAAGCTTTCTTT. V usage is TRBV9 and J usage is TRBJ1-1, with unresolved D. The CDR3 contains 15 residues. Trimming stripped 2 bases from V and 0 bases from J, with 11 bases between. Germline V gene lookup returns CDR1 SGDLS and CDR2 YYNGEE.

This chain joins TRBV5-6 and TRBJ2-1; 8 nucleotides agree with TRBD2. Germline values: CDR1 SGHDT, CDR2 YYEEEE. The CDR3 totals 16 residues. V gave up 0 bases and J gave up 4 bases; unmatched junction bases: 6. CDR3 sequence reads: CASSLELAAEYNEQFF. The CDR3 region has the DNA TGTGCCAGCAGCTTGGAACTAGCGGCGGAATACAATGAGCAGTTCTTC.

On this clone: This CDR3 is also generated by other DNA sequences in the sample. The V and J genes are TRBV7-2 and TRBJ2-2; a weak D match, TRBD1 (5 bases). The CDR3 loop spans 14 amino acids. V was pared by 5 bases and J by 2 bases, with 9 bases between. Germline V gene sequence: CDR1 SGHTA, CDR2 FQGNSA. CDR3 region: CASSPQGNTGELFF. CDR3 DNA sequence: TGTGCCAGCAGCCCGCAGGGCAACACCGGGGAGCTGTTTTTT.

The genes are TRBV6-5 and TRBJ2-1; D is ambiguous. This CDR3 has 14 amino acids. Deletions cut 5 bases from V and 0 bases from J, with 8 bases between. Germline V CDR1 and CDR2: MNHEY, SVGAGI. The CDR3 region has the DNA TGTGCCAGCAGTCGCTTGAGCTCCTACAATGAGCAGTTCTTC. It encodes CASSRLSSYNEQFF.

CDR3 in amino acids: CSVARQGASEKLFF. CDR3 coding DNA: TGCAGCGTTGCTCGACAGGGGGCGAGTGAAAAACTGTTTTTT. This chain uses TRBV29-1 with TRBJ1-4; 10 bases agree with TRBD1. This CDR3 has 14 residues. With 4 bases clipped from V and 7 bases from J, the junction kept 6 bases outside the gene matches. From germline, CDR1 is SQVTM and CDR2 ANQGSEA.

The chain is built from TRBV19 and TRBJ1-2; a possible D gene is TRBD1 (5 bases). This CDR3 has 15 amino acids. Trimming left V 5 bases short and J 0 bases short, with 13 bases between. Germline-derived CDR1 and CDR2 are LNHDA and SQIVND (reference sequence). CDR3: CASSDQGVSNYGYTF. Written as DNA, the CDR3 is TGTGCCAGTAGTGACCAAGGGGTCTCTAACTATGGCTACACCTTC.

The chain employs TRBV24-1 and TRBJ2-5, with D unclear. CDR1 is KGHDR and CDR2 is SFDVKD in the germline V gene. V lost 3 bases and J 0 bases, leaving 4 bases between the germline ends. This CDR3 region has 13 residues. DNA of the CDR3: TGTGCCACCAGTGATCCGTACCAAGAGACCCAGTACTTC. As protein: CATSDPYQETQYF.

The CDR3 reads CASSPGRGGTEAFF. Written as DNA, the CDR3 is TGTGCCAGCTCACCAGGAAGGGGAGGCACTGAAGCTTTCTTT. The chain joins TRBV18 to TRBJ1-1, with D tentatively TRBD1 (5 bases). The CDR3 length is 14 residues. V was clipped by 2 bases and J by 4 bases, with 11 bases between them. Germline CDR1 is KGHSH and CDR2 is LQKENI.

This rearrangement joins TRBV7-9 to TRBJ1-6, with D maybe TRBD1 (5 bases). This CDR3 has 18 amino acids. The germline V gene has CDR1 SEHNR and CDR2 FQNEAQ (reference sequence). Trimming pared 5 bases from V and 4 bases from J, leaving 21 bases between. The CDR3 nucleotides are TGTGCCAGCAGCCTGGGGCGGCGGGGACTAACTTATAATTCACCCCTCCACTTT. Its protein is CASSLGRRGLTYNSPLHF.

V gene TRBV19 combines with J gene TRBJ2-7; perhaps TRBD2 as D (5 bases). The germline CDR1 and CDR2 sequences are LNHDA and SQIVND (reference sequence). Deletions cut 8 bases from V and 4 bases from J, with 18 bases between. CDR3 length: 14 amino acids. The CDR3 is CASAEGASVYEQYF. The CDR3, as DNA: TGTGCCAGTGCAGAGGGAGCGTCGGTGTACGAGCAGTACTTC. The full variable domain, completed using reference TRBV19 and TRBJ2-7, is DGGITQSPKYLFRKEGQNVTLSCEQNLNHDAMYWYRQDPGQGLRLIYYSQIVNDFQKGDIAEGYSVSREKKESFPLTVTSAQKNPTAFYLCASAEGASVYEQYFGPGTRLTVT.

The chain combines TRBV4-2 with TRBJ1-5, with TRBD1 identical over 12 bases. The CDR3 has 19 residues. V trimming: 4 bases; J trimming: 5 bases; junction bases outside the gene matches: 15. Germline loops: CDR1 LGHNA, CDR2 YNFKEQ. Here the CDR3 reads CASSRTLERGTGGHQPQHF. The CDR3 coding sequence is TGTGCCAGCAGCCGAACCTTAGAACGGGGGACAGGGGGCCATCAGCCCCAGCATTTT.

CDR3 in DNA: TGTGCCAGCAGTCCCCGGGGGAACTATGGCTACACCTTC. This gives the protein CASSPRGNYGYTF. The V and J genes are TRBV27 and TRBJ1-2; TRBD1 might be the D (5 bases). This CDR3 spans 13 amino acids. Trimming left V 5 bases short and J 2 bases short, with 9 bases between. Germline CDR1 MNHEY, CDR2 SMNVEV (reference sequence).

The CDR3 DNA reads TGTGCCAGCAGCTCGGACAGGGGTATCATCTCTGGAAACACCATATATTTT. Encoded protein: CASSSDRGIISGNTIYF. This chain connects TRBV14 to TRBJ1-3, with 9 bases lining up with TRBD1. The CDR3 sequence is 17 residues long. CDR1 is SGHDN, CDR2 FVKESK, per germline. The V segment lost 5 bases and the J segment 0 bases; nucleotides outside the gene matches: 8.

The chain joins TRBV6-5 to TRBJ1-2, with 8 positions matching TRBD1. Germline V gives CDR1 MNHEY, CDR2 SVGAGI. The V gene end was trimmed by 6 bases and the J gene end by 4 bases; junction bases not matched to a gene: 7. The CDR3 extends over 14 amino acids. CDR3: CASRLQGGGYGYTF. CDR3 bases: TGTGCCAGCAGATTACAGGGGGGTGGCTATGGCTACACCTTC.

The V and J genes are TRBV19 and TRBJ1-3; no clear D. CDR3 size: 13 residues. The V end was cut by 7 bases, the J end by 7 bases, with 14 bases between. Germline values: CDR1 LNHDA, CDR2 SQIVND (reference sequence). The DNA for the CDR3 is TGTGCCAGTACGGAAGTGCTGCGGAACACCATATATTTT. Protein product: CASTEVLRNTIYF.

The CDR3 DNA sequence: TGTGCCAGCAGCCAAGTTACAGGCGTCTCTGGGGCCAACGTCCTGACTTTC. Its protein is CASSQVTGVSGANVLTF. The chain employs TRBV3-1 (or the pseudogene TRBV3-2) and TRBJ2-6; weak D call: TRBD1 (5 bases). Germline CDR1 and CDR2: LGHDT and YNNKEL (reference sequence). The CDR3 loop spans 17 amino acids. The V end was cut by 1 base, the J end by 0 bases, with 10 bases between.

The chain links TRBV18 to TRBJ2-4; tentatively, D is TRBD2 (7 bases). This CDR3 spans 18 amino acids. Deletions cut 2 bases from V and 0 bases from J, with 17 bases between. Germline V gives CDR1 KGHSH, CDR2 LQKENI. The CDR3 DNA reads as TGTGCCAGCTCACCAGGCGGGGGCGGATCCCTAGCCAAAAACATTCAGTACTTC. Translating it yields CASSPGGGGSLAKNIQYF.

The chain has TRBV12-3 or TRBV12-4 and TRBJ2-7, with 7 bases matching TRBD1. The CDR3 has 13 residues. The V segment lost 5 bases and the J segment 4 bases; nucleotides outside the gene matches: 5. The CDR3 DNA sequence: TGTGCCAGCAGTCGGGACAGCAGGTACGAGCAGTACTTC. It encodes CASSRDSRYEQYF.

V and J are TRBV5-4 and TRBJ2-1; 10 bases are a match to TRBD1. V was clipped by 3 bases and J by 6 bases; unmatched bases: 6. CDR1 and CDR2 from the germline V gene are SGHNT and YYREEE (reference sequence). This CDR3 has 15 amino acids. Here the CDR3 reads CASSSKGQGINEQFF. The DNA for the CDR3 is TGTGCCAGCAGCTCGAAGGGACAGGGGATCAATGAGCAGTTCTTC.

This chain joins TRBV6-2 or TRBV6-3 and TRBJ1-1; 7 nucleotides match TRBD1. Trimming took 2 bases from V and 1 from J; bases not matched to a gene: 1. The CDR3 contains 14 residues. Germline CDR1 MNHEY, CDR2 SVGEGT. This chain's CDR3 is CASSYAGGNTEAFF. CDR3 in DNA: TGTGCCAGCAGTTACGCAGGGGGGAACACTGAAGCTTTCTTT.